Following are 19 T cell receptor beta chains from one sample sequenced in a study of regulatory T cells in long-lasting Graves disease. Arm-PCR of CDR3 regions and iRepertoire HTBI primers were the basis on which TCR beta libraries were built. TCRdb fed the multiplex PCR reads into MiXCR, producing one record per CDR3 protein. The data contain 400,000 to 500,000 distinct CDR3 sequences, around 20% of them singletons. The time point is: persistent/refractory GD, antithyroid drugs over 5 years with positive TRAb. Extracted RNA from PBMCs served as the source of the TCR library. The sequencing used peripheral blood mononuclear cells (PBMCs), collected when the disease was refractory, from a patient treated with antithyroid drugs. The receptors stem from a female donor with Graves disease.

The chain uses TRBV6-5 and TRBJ2-7; D remains ambiguous. V lost 0 bases, J lost 0 bases, and 12 bases lay in between. The CDR3 has 16 amino acids. The germline CDR1 and CDR2 sequences are MNHEY and SVGAGI. CDR3 nucleotides: TGTGCCAGCAGTTACTCGAAGGGCTACCACTCCTACGAGCAGTACTTC. The encoded protein is CASSYSKGYHSYEQYF.

On this clonotype itself: A much larger clone differs from this one at a single base, so this may be a read error. Here the CDR3 DNA reads TGTGCCAGCAACTTAGGGACAGCGAACACTGAAGCTTTCTTT. This gives the protein CASNLGTANTEAFF. The chain carries TRBV7-8 and TRBJ1-1, with 7 bases that match TRBD1. Germline CDR1 and CDR2: SGHVS and FQNEAQ. The CDR3 covers 14 residues.

This clonotype was seen more than once but under ten times. The chain carries TRBV9 and TRBJ1-4, with D possibly TRBD1 on 6 matching bases. The CDR3 sequence is 15 residues long. CDR1 and CDR2 (germline): SGDLS, YYNGEE. V was shortened by 4 bases and J by 0 bases, with 10 bases between the two germline ends. CDR3 protein: CASSIGQSTNEKLFF. CDR3 DNA sequence: TGTGCCAGCAGCATCGGACAGTCAACTAATGAAAAACTGTTTTTT.

In this sample, this clonotype turned up a few times. The chain is built from TRBV20-1 and TRBJ2-3, with unresolved D. The CDR3 has 15 residues. The germline gives CDR1 DFQATT, CDR2 SNEGSKA (reference sequence). V lost 0 bases to trimming and J lost 6 bases, with 16 bases between them. CDR3 coding DNA: TGCAGTGCTAGAGATTTGAGCGCGAAGGTCGATACGCAGTATTTT. This sequence encodes CSARDLSAKVDTQYF.

Comment on this clonotype: A much more abundant neighbour one base away suggests this may be a read error. This chain uses TRBV27 with TRBJ1-1; 9 nucleotides agree with TRBD1. This CDR3 comprises 11 residues. Germline V gene lookup returns CDR1 MNHEY and CDR2 SMNVEV (reference sequence). Trimming cost V 10 bases and J 7 bases; bases outside gene matches: 4. This chain's CDR3 is CANGTGSEAFF. As DNA, the CDR3 is TGTGCCAACGGGACAGGGAGTGAAGCTTTCTTT.

This clonotype was detected only a few times. This chain connects TRBV27 to TRBJ1-6; 7 bases match TRBD1. The CDR3 consists of 14 residues. After removal of 7 bases from V and 3 bases from J, the junction contained 3 bases not matched to a gene. From germline, CDR1 is MNHEY and CDR2 SMNVEV (reference sequence). The CDR3, as DNA: TGTGCCAGCAACCGACAGGGCTATAATTCACCCCTCCACTTT. This gives the protein CASNRQGYNSPLHF.

In its sample, this clonotype was seen many times. The chain is built from TRBV15 and TRBJ1-2, with TRBD1 as a possible D gene (6 bases). V was shortened by 0 bases and J by 4 bases, with 18 bases between the two germline ends. Germline CDR1 is LNHNV and CDR2 is YYDKDF (reference sequence). CDR3 length equals 17 residues. As DNA, the CDR3 is TGTGCCACCAGCAGAGATCAAAGGGACACGGCCCTCTATGGCTACACCTTC. It codes for CATSRDQRDTALYGYTF.

V usage is TRBV3-1 and J usage is TRBJ2-6; 7 nucleotides align to TRBD1. With V trimmed by 2 bases and J by 2 bases, 15 bases remained unmatched. Germline-derived CDR1 and CDR2 are LGHDT and YNNKEL (reference sequence). CDR3 length: 20 residues. CDR3 DNA: TGTGCCAGCAGCCAAAGACAACAGGGGCTCGACTCCCCTGGGGCCAACGTCCTGACTTTC. It yields the protein CASSQRQQGLDSPGANVLTF.

Remarks on this clonotype: Possible read error: a much larger clone is one base away. The chain employs TRBV27 and TRBJ2-5; 8 nucleotides match TRBD1. Germline lookup yields CDR1 MNHEY and CDR2 SMNVEV (reference sequence). The CDR3 sequence is 16 residues long. V trimming: 0 bases; J trimming: 0 bases; junction bases outside the gene matches: 3. The CDR3 loop reads CASSLSRDRNQETQYF. The CDR3 DNA follows: TGTGCCAGCAGTTTATCCCGGGACAGGAACCAAGAGACCCAGTACTTC.

This clonotype was recorded many times. The chain links TRBV11-2 to TRBJ1-1, with 8 nucleotides matching TRBD1. Germline V lookup: CDR1 SGHAT, CDR2 FQNNGV. V trimming: 5 bases; J trimming: 4 bases; junction bases outside the gene matches: 12. The CDR3 sequence is 16 residues long. In DNA form, the CDR3 reads TGTGCCAGCAGCGTCGGACAGGGAGTATGGTTCACTGAAGCTTTCTTT. Translating it yields CASSVGQGVWFTEAFF.

The chain recombines TRBV20-1 with TRBJ2-7, with 9 bases lining up with TRBD2. Germline V gene sequence: CDR1 DFQATT, CDR2 SNEGSKA (reference sequence). The CDR3 spans 14 residues. Trimming at V came to 2 bases and at J to 4 bases, leaving 6 bases not matched to a gene. This CDR3 reads CSARQREVGYEQYF. The CDR3 coding sequence is TGCAGTGCTAGACAGCGGGAGGTAGGATACGAGCAGTACTTC.

With regard to this clonotype: An end of the junction differs from the germline gene, which may be a read error. The V call is TRBV2, the J call TRBJ2-2, with D perhaps TRBD2 (5 bases). The CDR3 runs 12 residues. Germline V lookup: CDR1 SNHLY, CDR2 FYNNEI. As DNA, the CDR3 is TGTGCCAGCATGGAGAACACCGGGGAGCTATTTTTT. It yields the protein CASMENTGELFF.

The CDR3 DNA is TGTGCCAGCAGCGGCCCCCGGAGGGCTGGTGGCTACACCTTC. Its translation: CASSGPRRAGGYTF. The chain joins TRBV9 to TRBJ1-2; D is ambiguous. CDR1 and CDR2 from the germline V gene are SGDLS and YYNGEE. The CDR3 has 14 amino acids. Trimming stripped 3 bases from V and 7 bases from J, with 16 bases between.

The CDR3 protein is CASSSRDFQGSEAFF. DNA for the CDR3: TGTGCCAGCAGTTCCCGAGATTTCCAGGGATCTGAAGCTTTCTTT. The chain joins TRBV28 to TRBJ1-1; the D gene is possibly TRBD1 (5 bases). V lost 4 bases and J 6 bases, leaving 18 bases between the germline ends. The CDR3 is made up of 15 amino acids. Germline CDR1 reads MDHEN; CDR2 reads SYDVKM.

J is TRBJ2-3 and V is TRBV30; 9 bases agree with TRBD2. The CDR3 is 13 residues long. V trimming: 4 bases; J trimming: 4 bases; junction bases outside the gene matches: 3. Germline CDR1 and CDR2: GTSNPN and SVGIG (reference sequence). DNA of the CDR3: TGTGCCTGGACTAGCGGGGTCCCAGATACGCAGTATTTT. This translates into CAWTSGVPDTQYF.

This clonotype was recorded many times. The chain is built from TRBV15 and TRBJ1-4; no clear D. This CDR3 has 17 amino acids. Per germline, CDR1 LNHNV and CDR2 YYDKDF (reference sequence). The V end was cut by 0 bases, the J end by 6 bases, with 17 bases between. DNA of the CDR3: TGTGCCACCAGCAGAGAAGTAGTTGGGCAGTTGGATGAAAAACTGTTTTTT. This encodes CATSREVVGQLDEKLFF.

The V and J genes are TRBV20-1 and TRBJ2-1; no clear D gene. Trimming removed 0 bases from V and 5 bases from J, with 11 bases in between. This CDR3 is 14 amino acids long. CDR1 and CDR2 (germline): DFQATT, SNEGSKA (reference sequence). CDR3 sequence (DNA): TGCAGTGCTAGAGATATCGGCAGCCACAATGAGCAGTTCTTC. Encoded protein: CSARDIGSHNEQFF.

The chain joins TRBV19 to TRBJ1-4; the D gene is possibly TRBD1 (5 bases). Germline lookup yields CDR1 LNHDA and CDR2 SQIVND (reference sequence). The CDR3 length is 14 residues. Trimming left V 6 bases short and J 8 bases short, with 16 bases between. The CDR3 bases are TGTGCCAGTAGGGGGTCGGGGCGGCCGGAAAAACTGTTTTTT. It yields the protein CASRGSGRPEKLFF.

In its sample, this clonotype was seen many times. The rearrangement uses TRBV27 and TRBJ2-7, with 14 nucleotides matching TRBD2. V was clipped by 5 bases and J by 4 bases; unmatched bases: 7. CDR3 length: 16 residues. The germline CDR1 and CDR2 sequences are MNHEY and SMNVEV (reference sequence). The CDR3 region has the DNA TGTGCCAGCAGTAAAGGGACTAGCGGGGGCGTTTACGAGCAGTACTTC. Translating gives CASSKGTSGGVYEQYF.